The 27 T cell receptor beta chains below all came from one sample that was sequenced in a study of identical twins. Via MiXCR, TCRdb re-called the 5' RACE reads, giving one row per CDR3 protein. Counted here are about 1.7 million distinct CDR3 sequences, under 35% occurring once; the ten biggest clones make up less than 0.35%. Input material: cord blood. Source of these receptors: a newborn girl in good health.

The table lists this clonotype with a few counts. V and J are TRBV20-1 and TRBJ2-3; 16 bases map to TRBD2. The CDR3 is 20 amino acids. Per the germline V gene, CDR1 is DFQATT and CDR2 is SNEGSKA (reference sequence). V shed 3 bases and J 0 bases; nucleotides not matched to a gene: 12. The CDR3, as DNA: TGCAGTGCTAGCCCCTCCGGCGGGACTAGCGGGAGGGCTAGCACAGATACGCAGTATTTT. It specifies CSASPSGGTSGRASTDTQYF.

This sequence joins TRBV12-3 or TRBV12-4 and TRBJ2-1; TRBD1 might be the D (6 bases). V lost 3 bases and J 0 bases, leaving 9 bases between the germline ends. This CDR3 is built from 15 residues. CDR3 coding DNA: TGTGCCAGCAGTTTTGGACAGAGCTCCTACAATGAGCAGTTCTTC. Its protein is CASSFGQSSYNEQFF.

Concerning this clonotype itself: Germline is not matched at one junction end, which may reflect a read error. The chain uses TRBV25-1 and TRBJ2-1; D might be TRBD1 or TRBD2, each matching 5 bases. The CDR3 is 14 residues long. The germline gives CDR1 MGHDK, CDR2 SYGVNS. The CDR3 sequence is CASTRGRWYSEQFF. The CDR3, as DNA: TGTGCCAGCACCCGGGGCCGATGGTACAGTGAGCAGTTCTTC.

This clonotype was seen a few times. The chain links TRBV6-2 or TRBV6-3 to TRBJ1-1, with a tentative D call TRBD1 (6 bases). V was trimmed by 5 bases and J by 8 bases, leaving 18 bases between them. Per the germline V gene, CDR1 is MNHEY and CDR2 is SVGEGT. The CDR3 extends over 14 amino acids. The CDR3 is CASSPFRGGREAFF. The CDR3, as DNA: TGTGCCAGCAGTCCTTTTCGTGGGGGCAGGGAAGCTTTCTTT.

V and J are TRBV7-2 and TRBJ1-4, with D possibly matching TRBD1 (5 bases). V lost 2 bases to trimming and J lost 7 bases, with 11 bases between them. Germline CDR1 SGHTA, CDR2 FQGNSA. This CDR3 region has 14 residues. The CDR3 here is CASSLNGGGEKLFF. DNA for the CDR3: TGTGCCAGCAGCTTAAATGGGGGAGGTGAAAAACTGTTTTTT.

This clonotype was seen a handful of times. This chain uses TRBV20-1 with TRBJ2-7, with TRBD2 identical over 8 bases. CDR3 length: 14 residues. V shed 6 bases and J 2 bases; nucleotides not matched to a gene: 9. Germline-derived CDR1 and CDR2 are DFQATT and SNEGSKA (reference sequence). The DNA for the CDR3 is TGCAGTGCACCCCGGGGGGGGGTCGCCTACGAGCAGTACTTC. Its protein is CSAPRGGVAYEQYF.

The V call is TRBV7-9, the J call TRBJ1-2; tentative D call: TRBD1 (5 bases). This CDR3 spans 13 amino acids. V lost 4 bases to trimming and J lost 4 bases, with 10 bases between them. The germline CDR1 and CDR2 sequences are SEHNR and FQNEAQ (reference sequence). The CDR3 here is CASSYPQGYGYTF. CDR3 bases: TGTGCCAGCAGCTATCCCCAGGGCTATGGCTACACCTTC.

The J gene is TRBJ2-1, the V gene TRBV7-2; a possible D gene is TRBD2 (6 bases). The CDR3 spans 17 residues. In germline, CDR1 is SGHTA, CDR2 FQGNSA. The germline V and J ends were trimmed by 4 bases and 6 bases, with 22 bases remaining between them. Written as DNA, the CDR3 is TGTGCCAGCAGCTCCCGACTAGTCCCCAAACGGCTCAATGAGCAGTTCTTC. Residues: CASSSRLVPKRLNEQFF. The full variable domain, rest sourced from reference TRBV7-2 and TRBJ2-1, is GAGVSQSPSNKVTEKGKDVELRCDPISGHTALYWYRQSLGQGLEFLIYFQGNSAPDKSGLPSDRFSAERTGGSVSTLTIQRTQQEDSAVYLCASSSRLVPKRLNEQFFGPGTRLTVL.

The chain carries TRBV4-1 and TRBJ2-1; 7 bases map to TRBD1. The J segment lost 7 bases and the V segment lost 0 bases, leaving 9 bases of the junction unmatched. Germline CDR1 is MGHRA and CDR2 is YSYEKL. CDR3 length: 16 residues. The CDR3 loop is CASSQEAQGQRNEQFF. In DNA form, the CDR3 reads TGCGCCAGCAGCCAAGAGGCACAGGGGCAGAGGAATGAGCAGTTCTTC.

This clonotype showed up just a few times. V gene TRBV5-1 combines with J gene TRBJ1-1; TRBD1 is a possible D gene (5 bases). CDR3 length: 13 residues. Germline loops: CDR1 SGHRS, CDR2 YFSETQ. V dropped 2 bases and J dropped 3 bases, with 8 bases sitting between them. The CDR3 here is CASSFPGHTEAFF. As DNA, the CDR3 is TGCGCCAGCAGCTTCCCGGGACACACTGAAGCTTTCTTT.

The V call is TRBV28, the J call TRBJ2-1, with D perhaps TRBD2 (7 bases). V gave up 5 bases and J gave up 4 bases, with 21 bases separating them. Germline CDR1 is MDHEN and CDR2 is SYDVKM. CDR3 length: 17 amino acids. CDR3 protein: CASSPYPTSRGYNEQFF. In nucleotides, the CDR3 is TGTGCCAGCAGTCCTTACCCGACTAGCAGGGGTTACAATGAGCAGTTCTTC.

This clonotype has only a few counts. The chain recombines TRBV4-2 with TRBJ1-5; D gene unclear. Trimming took off 1 base at V and 0 bases at J, with 7 bases between the two ends. Germline V lookup: CDR1 LGHNA, CDR2 YNFKEQ. CDR3 length: 15 amino acids. CDR3 sequence: CASSQAAASNQPQHF. CDR3 coding DNA: TGTGCCAGCAGCCAAGCGGCAGCTAGCAATCAGCCCCAGCATTTT.

The CDR3 coding sequence is TGTGCCAGCAGCCAAGACTCTAGCGGGGGCACCTACAATGAGCAGTTCTTC. It is translated as CASSQDSSGGTYNEQFF. The V gene is TRBV4-2, the J gene TRBJ2-1; 10 nucleotides align to TRBD2. CDR1 is LGHNA, CDR2 YNFKEQ, per germline. The length of the CDR3 is 17 residues. V trimming: 0 bases; J trimming: 2 bases; junction bases outside the gene matches: 4.

This chain uses TRBV6-6 with TRBJ1-6; TRBD1 matches at 9 bases. The CDR3 has 15 amino acids. V gave up 4 bases and J gave up 9 bases; unmatched junction bases: 7. Germline V gives CDR1 MNHNY, CDR2 SVGAGI (reference sequence). In DNA, the CDR3 is TGTGCCAGCAGTTCCCGGACAGGGGAGGGTTCACCCCTCCACTTT. Translated: CASSSRTGEGSPLHF.

This clonotype was observed a few times. The chain links TRBV7-7 to TRBJ2-3; D remains ambiguous. V was pared by 2 bases and J by 2 bases, with 11 bases between. Per germline, CDR1 SSHAT and CDR2 FNYEAQ (reference sequence). The CDR3 is made up of 15 amino acids. CDR3 DNA: TGTGCCAGCAGCTTATCCATTACCCCCACAGATACGCAGTATTTT. Protein: CASSLSITPTDTQYF.

This clonotype has only a few counts. V is TRBV28 and J is TRBJ2-2; D call uncertain. Germline CDR1 MDHEN, CDR2 SYDVKM. This CDR3 has 16 amino acids. Trimming took off 1 base at V and 5 bases at J, with 14 bases between the two ends. CDR3 bases: TGTGCCAGCAGTTTATATTCATACGCTGGGACCGGGGAGCTGTTTTTT. Amino acids: CASSLYSYAGTGELFF.

The chain employs TRBV28 and TRBJ1-1; 10 bases align to TRBD1. The CDR3 loop spans 16 amino acids. CDR1 is MDHEN and CDR2 is SYDVKM in the germline V gene. J was trimmed by 1 base and V by 6 bases; bases with no gene match: 8. The DNA for the CDR3 is TGTGCCAGCAGCCCCGACAGGGGGCGATGGAACACTGAAGCTTTCTTT. Translation: CASSPDRGRWNTEAFF.

The rearrangement uses TRBV10-1 and TRBJ2-5, with D unclear. Germline assignment: CDR1 WNHNN and CDR2 SYGVQD (reference sequence). The CDR3 is made up of 14 amino acids. V lost 4 bases, J lost 6 bases, and 15 bases lay in between. CDR3 nucleotides: TGCGCCAGCAGTGGACACCGGTTGTGGCAGACCCAGTACTTC. It codes for CASSGHRLWQTQYF.

This clonotype showed up just a few times. V gene TRBV24-1 combines with J gene TRBJ2-1; D is possibly TRBD1 or TRBD2 (5 bases each). The V gene's germline CDR1 is KGHDR and CDR2 SFDVKD. Trimming stripped 3 bases from V and 7 bases from J, with 12 bases between. This CDR3 comprises 14 residues. The CDR3 DNA sequence: TGTGCCACCAGTGATCCCTCAGGGAGAAATGAGCAGTTCTTC. Residues: CATSDPSGRNEQFF.

The chain couples TRBV28 to TRBJ2-2, with D possibly TRBD1 on 6 matching bases. This CDR3 comprises 13 residues. Looked up from germline, CDR1 is MDHEN and CDR2 is SYDVKM. The V gene lost 10 bases and the J gene lost 6 bases, with 15 bases spanning the gap. The CDR3 sequence: CATRFPGAGELFF. The DNA for the CDR3 is TGTGCCACCCGGTTTCCAGGGGCCGGGGAGCTGTTTTTT.

Only a few counts were recorded for this clonotype. The chain employs TRBV4-1 and TRBJ2-7; D remains unclear. Trimming shortened V by 2 bases and J by 5 bases, and 19 bases separated the two germline ends. The CDR3 runs to 16 residues. CDR1 is MGHRA and CDR2 is YSYEKL in the germline V gene. The CDR3 spells CASSQHKENPWHEQYF. The CDR3 nucleotides are TGCGCCAGCAGCCAACATAAGGAAAACCCATGGCACGAGCAGTACTTC.

The chain carries TRBV5-1 and TRBJ2-5; 9 bases agree with TRBD1. Near its end, the DNA agrees better with TRBJ2-7, so the J call may be wrong. Per the germline V gene, CDR1 is SGHRS and CDR2 is YFSETQ. The CDR3 runs to 15 residues. Written as DNA, the CDR3 is TGCGCCAGCAGCTTAGTGGGACAGGGTTATGACGAGCAGTACTTC. This translates into CASSLVGQGYDEQYF.

Turning to this clonotype: One junction end disagrees with the germline gene, perhaps due to a read error. The V and J genes are TRBV6-4 and TRBJ1-2; no firm D call. Germline values: CDR1 MRHNA, CDR2 SNTAGT. The CDR3 totals 12 residues. CDR3 amino acids: CASSDRGYGCTF. CDR3 coding DNA: TGTGCCAGCAGTGACCGGGGATATGGCTGCACCTTC.

About this clonotype: A much larger clone lies one base from this, so it may be a read error. The genes are TRBV7-2 and TRBJ2-7, with a weak D call TRBD1 (5 bases). The CDR3 totals 16 residues. Germline V gene lookup returns CDR1 SGHTA and CDR2 FQGNSA. The germline V and J ends were trimmed by 0 bases and 0 bases, with 12 bases remaining between them. The CDR3 spells CASSLAHQGLSYEQYF. In nucleotides, the CDR3 is TGTGCCAGCAGCTTAGCGCATCAGGGCCTCTCCTACGAGCAGTACTTC.

The CDR3 DNA reads as TGTGCCAGCAGCCAAGATGGGACGGGGGGCTACACCTTC. Amino acids: CASSQDGTGGYTF. J is TRBJ1-2 and V is TRBV4-2; possible D gene TRBD1, 5 bases. This CDR3 has 13 amino acids. Between the trimmed V and J ends, which lost 0 bases and 8 bases, there was a span of 10 bases. In germline, CDR1 is LGHNA, CDR2 YNFKEQ.

This clonotype was detected only a few times. This chain links TRBV14 with TRBJ2-5; D uncertain. The V and J ends lost 1 base and 4 bases respectively, with 13 bases between them. The CDR3 loop spans 15 amino acids. CDR1 and CDR2 from the germline V gene are SGHDN and FVKESK. The CDR3 protein is CASSQVQHPRETQYF. The DNA of the CDR3 is TGTGCCAGCAGCCAAGTACAGCATCCAAGAGAGACCCAGTACTTC.

The chain combines TRBV5-1 with TRBJ2-1; unclear D gene. The J call may be wrong; the DNA end is better matched by TRBJ2-7. The germline V gene has CDR1 SGHRS and CDR2 YFSETQ. There are 16 residues in the CDR3. The CDR3 DNA is TGCGCCAGCAGCTTGGGCTCAGGCGGCGGATACAATGAGCAGTACTTC. Translation gives CASSLGSGGGYNEQYF.